This T cell receptor (beta chain) stems from a study of blood T cell repertoires in COVID-19. Study in general: Samples of COVID-19 (acute and convalescent) were obtained from the United States, Italy and Spain. The analysed material was cDNA or gDNA that came from T cells, B-cell-depleted T cells, or PBMCs.

Germline CDR1 reads ENHRY; CDR2 reads SYGVKD. This CDR3 contains 15 residues. V was pared by 6 bases and J by 2 bases, with 3 bases of the junction left unmatched. Per the study methods: The assay estimated nucleated cells by amplifying reference gene primers. Data came from immunoSEQ multiplex PCR; TCRdb stores just in-frame clones and leaves some out. The V and J calls and the clone size are those of that table, but D and trimming were determined from the DNA. The profile shows more than 60,000 clones, 90% to 95% of them singletons. The source is a human donor in a cohort sampled during active COVID-19. Sequenced material: peripheral blood. The chain combines TRBV10-3 with TRBJ2-1, with TRBD2 identical over 11 bases. Written as DNA, the CDR3 is TGTGCCATCAGCTCGGGACTAGCGGCCTACAATGAGCAGTTCTTC. Protein product: CAISSGLAAYNEQFF.